This T cell receptor beta chain derives from a study of shared clonotypes between healthy human individuals. Study conclusions and caveats: Among a few donors, roughly 5% of naive CD4 clonotypes were found in common.

To note about this clone: Its specificity is unknown.

The J segment lost 5 bases and the V segment lost 3 bases, leaving 6 bases of the junction unmatched. Germline V CDR1 and CDR2: MGHRA, YSYEKL. The CDR3 contains 16 residues. Profiled with immunoSEQ multiplex PCR; TCRdb holds only in-frame clones, not every one. The table records roughly 1,800,000 clones, around 96% of them present only once. Only CD45RO-negative cells positively selected for CCR7 counted as naive CD8 cells, so terminally differentiated effector memory CD45RA+ cells were excluded. The clonotype was recovered from a man in his late teens or twenties in good health. The material sequenced was naive CD8+ T cells sorted from blood. The genes are TRBV4-1 and TRBJ2-1; 11 positions match TRBD2. The CDR3 nucleotides are TGCGCCAGCAGCCATTTTAGCGGGGGGGCTAACAATGAGCAGTTCTTC. Translation gives CASSHFSGGANNEQFF.